Reported below is one T cell receptor beta chain. This entry belongs to a study of blood T cell repertoires in COVID-19. Study-level information: Acute-phase and convalescent COVID-19 samples originated in the United States, Italy and Spain. T cells, B-cell-depleted T cells, or PBMCs supplied cDNA or gDNA.

Germline CDR1 is SGHRS and CDR2 is YFSETQ. CDR3 size: 14 residues. The germline V and J ends were trimmed by 6 bases and 5 bases, with 17 bases remaining between them. Per the study methods: Amplified reference gene primers provided the basis for estimating nucleated cell counts. Here immunoSEQ multiplex PCR was the method, and the copy in TCRdb shows in-frame clones only, minus some. That table is the source of V, J and clone size, and D and trimming were worked out from the DNA. This sample has about 73,000 clones, with around 81% found just once. The clonotype was recovered from a human donor in a cohort sampled during active COVID-19. The J gene is TRBJ2-5, the V gene TRBV5-1, with D possibly matching TRBD2 (6 bases). Sequences were obtained from peripheral blood. The CDR3 reads CASTLSGGVETQYF. As DNA, the CDR3 is TGCGCCAGCACCCTGAGTGGCGGGGTGGAGACCCAGTACTTC.